The entry that follows covers one T cell receptor beta chain sequence. Antigen unknown. The sample originates from a study of T cell responses to AZD1222 COVID-19 vaccine. Overall study findings and caveats: Repertoire collection took place solely once the T cell response had peaked. Close to half of all spike-specific TCRs reportedly target regions of the variants that are unmutated. Among the donors, most were white British and more were female, and clonal diversity was possibly underestimated. CD4 TCRs covered the whole spike, strongest at regions 160-218 and 743-854.

The CDR3 runs 15 residues. J gave up 2 bases and V 4 bases, and 5 bases lay outside the gene matches. Germline V CDR1 and CDR2: LNHDA, SQIVND (reference sequence). The repertoire was sequenced with immunoSEQ multiplex PCR; TCRdb's copy has only in-frame clones and lacks some. This table holds more than 95,000 clones, roughly 90% found once. The chain couples TRBV19 to TRBJ1-2; 9 nucleotides match TRBD1. The clonotype originates from an adult in good health. The material sequenced was peripheral blood, taken on day 0 of AZD1222 vaccination. Written as DNA, the CDR3 is TGTGCCAGTAGTACCTATGGGACAGGGAACTATGGCTACACCTTC. The encoded protein is CASSTYGTGNYGYTF. Drawing the rest from reference TRBV19 and TRBJ1-2, the complete variable domain is DGGITQSPKYLFRKEGQNVTLSCEQNLNHDAMYWYRQDPGQGLRLIYYSQIVNDFQKGDIAEGYSVSREKKESFPLTVTSAQKNPTAFYLCASSTYGTGNYGYTFGSGTRLTVV.